This T cell receptor beta chain was recovered during a study of blood T cell repertoires in COVID-19. Turning to the study itself: Sites across the United States, Italy and Spain contributed samples from acute and convalescent COVID-19. In each case, the material was cDNA or gDNA derived from T cells, B-cell-depleted T cells, or PBMCs.

Trimming removed 0 bases at V and 1 base at J, with 7 bases between. This CDR3 spans 14 amino acids. From germline, CDR1 is SGHRS and CDR2 YFSETQ. Per the authors' pipeline: Reference gene primer amplification gave nucleated cell count estimates. The method was immunoSEQ multiplex PCR; TCRdb's version includes in-frame clones alone and lacks a portion of them. V and J calls and clone size are given by that table; D and trimming were obtained from the DNA. This table has about 320,000 clones, 85% appearing once. The clonotype originates from a human donor in a cohort sampled during active COVID-19. The rearrangement joins TRBV5-1 to TRBJ1-1; the D is unclear. The sequenced sample was peripheral blood. For the CDR3, the DNA is TGCGCCAGCAGCTTGGGGAGACCGAACACTGAAGCTTTCTTT. It specifies CASSLGRPNTEAFF.